The 25 T cell receptor beta chains below all came from one sample that was sequenced in a study of blood T cell repertoires in COVID-19 (dated by TCRdb to the early 2020s). Libraries were made using the immunoSEQ multiplex PCR assay. TCRdb provides this immuneACCESS table in a form limited to in-frame rearrangements. Some clones are lacking; in checked studies, under half of them reflect an unresolved V gene, and why the rest are absent is not known. The sample profile shows 250,000 to 300,000 clones; roughly nine tenths of them were found once. Jointly, the top ten make up 10% to 15% of the sample. Sequencing was done on a sample of peripheral blood. Every receptor here comes from a woman aged 30 to 39 with COVID-19, enrolled during active disease.

In nucleotides, the CDR3 is TGCAGCGTTGAAGGGAGCGATGGCTACACCTTC. Translating it yields CSVEGSDGYTF. J is TRBJ1-2 and V is TRBV29-1; D is undetermined. From germline, CDR1 is SQVTM and CDR2 ANQGSEA. The germline V and J ends were trimmed by 1 base and 6 bases, with 6 bases remaining between them. The CDR3 spans 11 residues. Supplemented by reference TRBV29-1 and TRBJ1-2, the full variable domain reads SAVISQKPSRDICQRGTSLTIQCQVDSQVTMMFWYRQQPGQSLTLIATANQGSEATYESGFVIDKFPISRPNLTFSTLTVSNMSPEDSSIYLCSVEGSDGYTFGSGTRLTVV.

V usage is TRBV13 and J usage is TRBJ2-7, with 7 bases fitting TRBD1. CDR1 PRHDT and CDR2 FYEKMQ come from the germline V gene (reference sequence). The junction had 7 bases not matched to a gene; V was cut back by 8 bases and J by 0 bases. This CDR3 region has 14 residues. The CDR3 bases are TGTGCCAGCGGAGCGGACAGGAACTCCTACGAGCAGTACTTC. It codes for CASGADRNSYEQYF. Together with reference TRBV13 and TRBJ2-7, the CDR3 gives the full variable domain: AAGVIQSPRHLIKEKRETATLKCYPIPRHDTVYWYQQGPGQDPQFLISFYEKMQSDKGSIPDRFSAQQFSDYHSELNMSSLELGDSALYFCASGADRNSYEQYFGPGTRLTVT.

The chain couples TRBV3-1 (or the pseudogene TRBV3-2) to TRBJ1-1; D is unresolved. Germline CDR1 and CDR2: LGHDT and YNNKEL (reference sequence). The CDR3 runs to 15 residues. V was trimmed by 1 base and J by 1 base, leaving 10 bases between them. CDR3 sequence reads: CASSQGLTGNTEAFF. The DNA of the CDR3 is TGTGCCAGCAGCCAAGGGCTGACGGGGAACACTGAAGCTTTCTTT.

The chain couples TRBV11-3 to TRBJ2-3; D unclear. Germline V gene lookup returns CDR1 SGHNT and CDR2 YENEEA. V was cut by 1 base and J by 0 bases, with 8 bases left in between. The CDR3 runs 15 residues. This CDR3 is CASSLGSSSTDTQYF. The DNA of the CDR3 is TGTGCCAGCAGCTTAGGCAGTTCTAGCACAGATACGCAGTATTTT.

This clone was found once. This sequence joins TRBV3-1 (or the pseudogene TRBV3-2) and TRBJ1-2; D is ambiguous. Germline lookup yields CDR1 LGHDT and CDR2 YNNKEL (reference sequence). The CDR3 extends over 13 amino acids. Deletions cut 1 base from V and 2 bases from J, with 5 bases between. CDR3 sequence: CASSQGANYGYTF. In DNA form, the CDR3 reads TGTGCCAGCAGCCAAGGGGCGAACTATGGCTACACCTTC.

This clone was detected only once. The chain couples TRBV21-1 to TRBJ2-7; the table's D call TRBD1 went unverified against the DNA. TRBV21-1 is classified as a pseudogene. The CDR3 sequence is 13 residues long. For the CDR3, the DNA is TGTGCCAGCAGCAACCTCCAGACCTACGAGCAGTACTTC. It is translated as CASSNLQTYEQYF.

This chain uses TRBV5-1 with TRBJ2-7; D may be TRBD2 (5 bases). Germline lookup yields CDR1 SGHRS and CDR2 YFSETQ. Trimming pared 2 bases from V and 2 bases from J, leaving 14 bases between. CDR3 length equals 15 residues. The CDR3, as DNA: TGCGCCAGCAGCTTCGACACCTCGGGGACCTACGAGCAGTACTTC. Translated, it gives CASSFDTSGTYEQYF. Complete variable domain (other parts from reference TRBV5-1 and TRBJ2-7): KAGVTQTPRYLIKTRGQQVTLSCSPISGHRSVSWYQQTPGQGLQFLFEYFSETQRNKGNFPGRFSGRQFSNSRSEMNVSTLELGDSALYLCASSFDTSGTYEQYFGPGTRLTVT.

V gene TRBV4-1 combines with J gene TRBJ1-2; the D gene is possibly TRBD1 (5 bases). The V end lost 1 base, the J end lost 5 bases, and 14 bases lay between the germline ends. Germline V gives CDR1 MGHRA, CDR2 YSYEKL. The CDR3 length is 15 residues. The DNA of the CDR3 is TGCGCCAGCAGCCAAGTCATGACAGACATGTATGGCTACACCTTC. This encodes CASSQVMTDMYGYTF.

This chain uses TRBV4-1 with TRBJ1-2, with TRBD1 identical over 9 bases. There are 14 residues in the CDR3. With V trimmed by 1 base and J by 8 bases, 5 bases remained unmatched. Germline CDR1 MGHRA, CDR2 YSYEKL. Here the CDR3 DNA reads TGCGCCAGCAGCCAAGGGTGGGACAGGGAAGGCTACACCTTC. Its translation: CASSQGWDREGYTF.

The chain employs TRBV15 and TRBJ2-3; 11 bases align to TRBD2. Trimming removed 3 bases from V and 2 bases from J; junction bases left unmatched: 4. From germline, CDR1 is LNHNV and CDR2 YYDKDF (reference sequence). The CDR3 runs to 16 residues. In nucleotides, the CDR3 is TGTGCCACCAGCAGCGATAGCGGGGGGGTCACAGATACGCAGTATTTT. This encodes CATSSDSGGVTDTQYF.

This rearrangement joins TRBV11-2 to TRBJ2-3, with 9 bases lining up with TRBD2. There are 18 residues in the CDR3. Per the germline V gene, CDR1 is SGHAT and CDR2 is FQNNGV. V shed 1 base, J shed 0 bases, and the junction held 8 bases outside the gene matches. The CDR3 DNA reads as TGTGCCAGCAGCTTAGGCCTAGCGGGGAGCCCTAGCACAGATACGCAGTATTTT. It yields the protein CASSLGLAGSPSTDTQYF.

This clone was detected once. This chain connects TRBV13 to TRBJ1-1, with TRBD1 identical over 7 bases. The CDR3 sequence is 17 residues long. Germline loops: CDR1 PRHDT, CDR2 FYEKMQ (reference sequence). V shed 2 bases, J shed 2 bases, and the junction held 11 bases outside the gene matches. CDR3 in amino acids: CASSLQSLGTANTEAFF. The CDR3 DNA reads TGTGCCAGCAGCTTACAATCCCTTGGGACAGCAAACACTGAAGCTTTCTTT. Combining the CDR3 with reference TRBV13 and TRBJ1-1 gives the whole variable domain AAGVIQSPRHLIKEKRETATLKCYPIPRHDTVYWYQQGPGQDPQFLISFYEKMQSDKGSIPDRFSAQQFSDYHSELNMSSLELGDSALYFCASSLQSLGTANTEAFFGQGTRLTVV.

V is TRBV21-1 and J is TRBJ2-3; TRBD2, the table's D call, was not compared with the DNA. TRBV21-1 is a listed pseudogene. The CDR3 length is 19 residues. CDR3 sequence reads: CASSRIKEVSRGLTDTQYF. The CDR3 DNA reads as TGTGCCAGCAGCAGAATAAAAGAAGTCTCGCGGGGGCTCACAGATACGCAGTATTTT.

The chain's CDR3 is CASSSPWQGIDGYTF. The CDR3, as DNA: TGTGCCAGCAGTTCCCCTTGGCAGGGCATTGACGGCTACACCTTC. V and J are TRBV28 and TRBJ1-2; maybe TRBD1 (5 bases). The germline V and J ends were trimmed by 4 bases and 8 bases, with 20 bases remaining between them. CDR1 is MDHEN and CDR2 is SYDVKM in the germline V gene. The CDR3 spans 15 residues.

The genes are TRBV2 and TRBJ1-6; TRBD1 is a possible D gene (5 bases). Per the germline V gene, CDR1 is SNHLY and CDR2 is FYNNEI. The CDR3 sequence is 14 residues long. With 7 bases removed from V and 9 bases from J, the gap between germline ends came to 16 bases. DNA of the CDR3: TGTGCCAGCATAGCCAGGGTGGGAAGTTCACCCCTCCACTTT. The encoded protein is CASIARVGSSPLHF.

The V and J genes are TRBV19 and TRBJ2-1; 7 bases are shared with TRBD2. Trimming removed 6 bases from V and 9 bases from J; junction bases left unmatched: 5. The CDR3 contains 12 residues. Germline assignment: CDR1 LNHDA and CDR2 SQIVND (reference sequence). For the CDR3, the DNA is TGTGCCAGTAGAGGACTAGACGTTGAGCAGTTCTTC. Its protein product is CASRGLDVEQFF.

This sequence joins TRBV5-5 and TRBJ1-1, with 9 positions matching TRBD1. The CDR3 has 14 amino acids. Per germline, CDR1 SGHKS and CDR2 YYEKEE (reference sequence). V trimming: 2 bases; J trimming: 3 bases; junction bases outside the gene matches: 2. The CDR3 here is CASSFGTGHTEAFF. The CDR3 nucleotides are TGTGCCAGCAGCTTTGGGACAGGGCACACTGAAGCTTTCTTT.

This chain uses TRBV2 with TRBJ1-2; TRBD1 might be the D (6 bases). V lost 7 bases, J lost 8 bases, and 20 bases lay in between. This CDR3 region has 14 residues. Germline assignment: CDR1 SNHLY and CDR2 FYNNEI. The CDR3: CASTEQGIIGGYTF. The CDR3 nucleotides are TGTGCCAGCACCGAACAGGGTATTATAGGGGGCTACACCTTC. The full variable domain, with the rest looked up from reference TRBV2 and TRBJ1-2, is EPEVTQTPSHQVTQMGQEVILRCVPISNHLYFYWYRQILGQKVEFLVSFYNNEISEKSEIFDDQFSVERPDGSNFTLKIRSTKLEDSAMYFCASTEQGIIGGYTFGSGTRLTVV.

The V call is TRBV6-5, the J call TRBJ1-3; D is perhaps TRBD1 (5 bases). V was pared by 6 bases and J by 4 bases, with 16 bases between. CDR3 length: 15 amino acids. Looked up from germline, CDR1 is MNHEY and CDR2 is SVGAGI. CDR3 residues: CASRGPSGVGNTIYF. Here the CDR3 DNA reads TGTGCCAGCAGGGGACCCAGCGGGGTCGGAAACACCATATATTTT.

A few counts support this clone. The chain recombines TRBV19 with TRBJ1-1, with D possibly TRBD1 on 5 matching bases. The germline V gene has CDR1 LNHDA and CDR2 SQIVND (reference sequence). V gave up 6 bases and J gave up 9 bases, with 11 bases separating them. The CDR3 covers 11 residues. The chain's CDR3 is CASRSGGKAFF. CDR3 bases: TGTGCCAGTAGGAGCGGGGGAAAAGCTTTCTTT.

The gene calls are TRBV2 and TRBJ1-4; maybe TRBD1 (6 bases). The CDR3 runs to 17 residues. V lost 4 bases and J 3 bases, leaving 18 bases between the germline ends. Germline V CDR1 and CDR2: SNHLY, FYNNEI. The CDR3 DNA sequence: TGTGCCAGCAGTGCTGAGAACAGGGTTCTATCTAATGAAAAACTGTTTTTT. It translates to CASSAENRVLSNEKLFF.

This chain uses TRBV27 with TRBJ1-6; 10 nucleotides align to TRBD1. Germline CDR1 and CDR2: MNHEY and SMNVEV (reference sequence). The CDR3 is 16 amino acids. Trimming took 4 bases from V and 7 from J; bases not matched to a gene: 7. CDR3 loop: CASSYTGTGVNSPLHF. Written as DNA, the CDR3 is TGTGCCAGCAGTTATACCGGGACAGGGGTAAATTCACCCCTCCACTTT.

This CDR3 reads CASTPRDRRGGSETQYF. CDR3 DNA: TGTGCCAGCACCCCAAGGGACCGGCGGGGAGGATCGGAGACCCAGTACTTC. This chain connects TRBV7-9 to TRBJ2-5, with D possibly being TRBD2 (6 bases). Deletions cut 7 bases from V and 5 bases from J, with 26 bases between. The CDR3 extends over 17 amino acids. Germline-derived CDR1 and CDR2 are SEHNR and FQNEAQ (reference sequence).

The rearrangement joins TRBV7-6 to TRBJ2-7, with 9 bases aligning to TRBD1. This CDR3 contains 16 residues. Germline V gene sequence: CDR1 SGHVS, CDR2 FNYEAQ. Trimming at V came to 2 bases and at J to 3 bases, leaving 8 bases not matched to a gene. Here the CDR3 DNA reads TGTGCCAGCAGCTTAAGTCTAAGGGACAGGGTCTACGAGCAGTACTTC. As protein: CASSLSLRDRVYEQYF.

The V gene is TRBV28, the J gene TRBJ2-1, with 8 bases identical to TRBD2. Germline CDR1 and CDR2: MDHEN and SYDVKM. Trimming removed 6 bases from V and 4 bases from J; junction bases left unmatched: 8. The CDR3 sequence is 15 residues long. The CDR3 here is CASSPGAGGYNEQFF. CDR3 sequence (DNA): TGTGCCAGCAGCCCAGGCGCGGGGGGATACAATGAGCAGTTCTTC.